The 15 T cell receptor beta chains below all came from one sample that was sequenced in a study of blood T cell repertoires in COVID-19 (dated by TCRdb to the early 2020s). Library preparation employed the immunoSEQ multiplex PCR assay. This is the immuneACCESS table as TCRdb keeps it, with only in-frame sequences that have V and J called. A part of the clones is gone; compared with another copy, unresolved V genes explain less than half, and the rest is unexplained. The sample includes about 190,000 clones, with over 75% observed a single time. The ten largest clones add up to about 13% of the sample. The sequencing sample was made of peripheral blood. The origin of the receptors is a man aged 50 or older who had recovered from COVID-19.

This clone occurred many times. This rearrangement joins TRBV18 to TRBJ2-7; no clear D gene. Per germline, CDR1 KGHSH and CDR2 LQKENI. This CDR3 is 14 amino acids long. V lost 1 base to trimming and J lost 5 bases, with 12 bases between them. The CDR3 coding sequence is TGTGCCAGCTCACCACGGCTCAGTTTCGACGAGCAGTACTTC. Encoded protein: CASSPRLSFDEQYF.

A few counts support this clone. The chain links TRBV7-9 to TRBJ1-2; unclear D gene. Germline CDR1 SEHNR, CDR2 FQNEAQ (reference sequence). The V end was cut by 4 bases, the J end by 1 base, with 4 bases between. The CDR3 is 12 residues long. The CDR3 coding sequence is TGTGCCAGCAGCTCCGGTAACTATGGCTACACCTTC. Residues: CASSSGNYGYTF. The whole variable domain, remainder taken from reference TRBV7-9 and TRBJ1-2, is DTGVSQNPRHKITKRGQNVTFRCDPISEHNRLYWYRQTLGQGPEFLTYFQNEAQLEKSRLLSDRFSAERPKGSFSTLEIQRTEQGDSAMYLCASSSGNYGYTFGSGTRLTVV.

This clone was observed a handful of times. This chain connects TRBV5-6 to TRBJ2-1, with 7 bases aligning to TRBD1. The V gene end was trimmed by 3 bases and the J gene end by 0 bases; junction bases not matched to a gene: 3. Germline CDR1 reads SGHDT; CDR2 reads YYEEEE. This CDR3 has 15 amino acids. The CDR3 here is CASSWGQYSYNEQFF. CDR3 nucleotide sequence: TGTGCCAGCAGCTGGGGACAGTACTCCTACAATGAGCAGTTCTTC.

The CDR3 DNA sequence: TGTGCCTGGAAGACAGGTTGGAACACCGGGGAGCTGTTTTTT. Translated: CAWKTGWNTGELFF. J is TRBJ2-2 and V is TRBV30; a possible D gene is TRBD1 (6 bases). The CDR3 is made up of 14 amino acids. Germline values: CDR1 GTSNPN, CDR2 SVGIG (reference sequence). V was pared by 4 bases and J by 1 base, with 10 bases between.

This clone was seen a few times. The same CDR3 is also encoded by other DNA sequences in this sample. The chain has TRBV29-1 and TRBJ1-5; 9 bases are shared with TRBD1. After removal of 5 bases from V and 3 bases from J, the junction contained 2 bases not matched to a gene. From germline, CDR1 is SQVTM and CDR2 ANQGSEA. The CDR3 is 13 amino acids. The CDR3 protein is CSVRQGDNQPQHF. The DNA for the CDR3 is TGCAGCGTTCGACAGGGGGACAATCAGCCCCAGCATTTT.

The V and J genes are TRBV7-2 and TRBJ2-5, with TRBD2 as a possible D gene (6 bases). This CDR3 comprises 16 residues. Germline values: CDR1 SGHTA, CDR2 FQGNSA. V shed 5 bases and J shed 4 bases, with 20 bases lying between them. The CDR3 spells CASSPGSFVGRETQYF. CDR3 sequence (DNA): TGTGCCAGCAGCCCGGGATCTTTTGTCGGGAGAGAGACCCAGTACTTC. Filled out from reference TRBV7-2 and TRBJ2-5, the complete variable domain reads GAGVSQSPSNKVTEKGKDVELRCDPISGHTALYWYRQSLGQGLEFLIYFQGNSAPDKSGLPSDRFSAERTGGSVSTLTIQRTQQEDSAVYLCASSPGSFVGRETQYFGPGTRLLVL.

A single count supports this clone. V usage is TRBV27 and J usage is TRBJ2-1, with 13 bases that match TRBD2. CDR3 size: 19 residues. The germline V gene encodes CDR1 MNHEY and CDR2 SMNVEV (reference sequence). V lost 3 bases to trimming and J lost 0 bases; unmatched junction nucleotides: 8. DNA for the CDR3: TGTGCCAGCAGTTTTAAGGGACTAGCGGGGCCGAGCTCCTACAATGAGCAGTTCTTC. Protein sequence: CASSFKGLAGPSSYNEQFF.

V gene TRBV7-3 combines with J gene TRBJ2-5, with TRBD1 matching 8 bases. The V segment lost 5 bases and the J segment 1 base; nucleotides outside the gene matches: 6. This CDR3 is built from 15 residues. From germline, CDR1 is SGHTA and CDR2 FQGTGA. CDR3 nucleotides: TGTGCCAGCAGCCCGACAGGACAGGGCCAAGAGACCCAGTACTTC. This encodes CASSPTGQGQETQYF.

As regards this clone: A read error may account for a junction end that differs from germline. The rearrangement links TRBV18 to TRBJ2-7; tentative D call: TRBD2 (6 bases). Germline V gene sequence: CDR1 KGHSH, CDR2 LQKENI. This CDR3 spans 15 amino acids. CDR3 loop: CASSPQGSAGEAGKF. The CDR3 region has the DNA TGTGCCAGCTCACCACAGGGATCGGCAGGAGAGGCGGGGAAGTTC.

The rearrangement uses TRBV3-1 (or the pseudogene TRBV3-2) and TRBJ2-1, with TRBD2 matching 13 bases. The V segment lost 5 bases and the J segment 9 bases; nucleotides outside the gene matches: 7. The CDR3 is made up of 15 amino acids. The V gene's germline CDR1 is LGHDT and CDR2 YNNKEL (reference sequence). The CDR3 DNA is TGTGCCAGCAGCTCCGGGACTAGCGGGGCCGGTGAGCAGTTCTTC. Encoded protein: CASSSGTSGAGEQFF.

The gene calls are TRBV27 and TRBJ2-1; 8 nucleotides match TRBD2. In germline, CDR1 is MNHEY, CDR2 SMNVEV (reference sequence). The trim removed 8 bases at V and 4 bases at J, leaving 10 bases unmatched. The CDR3 totals 15 residues. In nucleotides, the CDR3 is TGTGCCAGCTGGACTAGCCAATTCCTTTACAATGAGCAGTTCTTC. It specifies CASWTSQFLYNEQFF.

This clone showed up many times. V and J are TRBV18 and TRBJ1-2; TRBD1 agrees at 9 bases. Per germline, CDR1 KGHSH and CDR2 LQKENI. The J segment lost 1 base and the V segment lost 3 bases, leaving 3 bases of the junction unmatched. There are 15 residues in the CDR3. The CDR3 DNA reads TGTGCCAGCTCACCGGACAGGGGAAATAACTATGGCTACACCTTC. It specifies CASSPDRGNNYGYTF.

This clone has just a few counts. The CDR3, as DNA: TGTGCCAGCAGTTTACGTAAGGGCAGGGGAAACTATGGCTACACCTTC. This codes for CASSLRKGRGNYGYTF. V usage is TRBV28 and J usage is TRBJ1-2; D possibly corresponds to TRBD1 (6 bases). V was clipped by 2 bases and J by 2 bases, with 15 bases between them. CDR3 length: 16 residues. Germline CDR1 MDHEN, CDR2 SYDVKM.

This clone came up once. The V call is TRBV2, the J call TRBJ1-5; TRBD1 is a possible D gene (5 bases). V was cut by 3 bases and J by 5 bases, with 11 bases left in between. The CDR3 is 14 residues long. Germline values: CDR1 SNHLY, CDR2 FYNNEI. The CDR3 DNA sequence: TGTGCCAGCAGTGATCGGGGGAGAGATCAGCCCCAGCATTTT. Its protein is CASSDRGRDQPQHF.

This clone was seen only once. The rearrangement joins TRBV28 to TRBJ2-7; the match to TRBD2 covers 9 bases. The germline V gene encodes CDR1 MDHEN and CDR2 SYDVKM. Trimming removed 8 bases from V and 6 bases from J; junction bases left unmatched: 11. This CDR3 spans 14 amino acids. The chain's CDR3 is CASLPGTSGREQYF. The CDR3 DNA reads TGTGCCAGCCTTCCGGGAACTAGCGGGCGCGAGCAGTACTTC.